These 6 T cell receptor beta chains came from one sample sequenced in a study of cytomegalovirus exposure and HLA in healthy donors. A multiplex PCR was run with 60 Vbeta primers and 13 Jbeta primers. Only in-frame clones appear in the TCRdb table, and some are missing; sequencing was by immunoSEQ multiplex PCR. The sample has roughly 150,000 clones; roughly 85% are singletons. Sequencing input: PBMCs. These TCRs come from a man aged 40-55 years in good health and CMV-seropositive.

A few counts support this clone. The sample carries other DNA sequences with the same CDR3. The V and J genes are TRBV4-1 and TRBJ1-2, with D uncertain. The length of the CDR3 is 13 residues. The V end was cut by 0 bases, the J end by 8 bases, with 10 bases between. CDR1 and CDR2 (germline): MGHRA, YSYEKL. For the CDR3, the DNA is TGCGCCAGCAGCCAAGATCGGGAGGGAGGCTACACCTTC. Encoded protein: CASSQDREGGYTF.

This sequence joins TRBV9 and TRBJ1-5; D possibly corresponds to TRBD1 (5 bases). The CDR3 is 16 residues long. Germline V gene data show CDR1 as SGDLS and CDR2 as YYNGEE. Trimming left V 4 bases short and J 10 bases short, with 24 bases between. CDR3 amino acids: CASSPGLDVDVRPQHF. In DNA, the CDR3 is TGTGCCAGCAGCCCGGGACTCGATGTGGATGTCCGCCCCCAGCATTTT.

The V gene is TRBV5-4, the J gene TRBJ2-7; 10 bases align to TRBD2. The CDR3 loop spans 12 amino acids. The germline V gene has CDR1 SGHNT and CDR2 YYREEE (reference sequence). Trimming removed 4 bases from V and 12 bases from J; junction bases left unmatched: 7. CDR3 residues: CASSPTSGDLYF. CDR3 DNA sequence: TGTGCCAGCAGCCCTACTAGCGGGGATTTGTACTTC. Looking up the rest from reference TRBV5-4 and TRBJ2-7 gives the full variable domain: ETGVTQSPTHLIKTRGQQVTLRCSSQSGHNTVSWYQQALGQGPQFIFQYYREEENGRGNFPPRFSGLQFPNYSSELNVNALELDDSALYLCASSPTSGDLYFGPGTRLTVT.

The sample holds a few counts of this clone. This sequence joins TRBV13 and TRBJ2-7; TRBD2 might be the D (7 bases). CDR3 length: 13 amino acids. V was trimmed by 7 bases and J by 3 bases, leaving 13 bases between them. Per the germline V gene, CDR1 is PRHDT and CDR2 is FYEKMQ (reference sequence). CDR3 in DNA: TGTGCCAGCAATCAGAGGGGGGGCTACGAGCAGTACTTC. It encodes CASNQRGGYEQYF. Full variable domain (remainder filled in from reference TRBV13 and TRBJ2-7): AAGVIQSPRHLIKEKRETATLKCYPIPRHDTVYWYQQGPGQDPQFLISFYEKMQSDKGSIPDRFSAQQFSDYHSELNMSSLELGDSALYFCASNQRGGYEQYFGPGTRLTVT.

The chain has TRBV9 and TRBJ2-3; D may be TRBD2 (6 bases). The CDR3 length is 17 residues. The V and J ends lost 0 bases and 6 bases respectively, with 20 bases between them. Per the germline V gene, CDR1 is SGDLS and CDR2 is YYNGEE. This CDR3 is CASSVGERVLLGDTQYF. The DNA for the CDR3 is TGTGCCAGCAGCGTAGGCGAGCGGGTTCTCCTCGGGGATACGCAGTATTTT. The full variable domain, rest sourced from reference TRBV9 and TRBJ2-3, is DSGVTQTPKHLITATGQRVTLRCSPRSGDLSVYWYQQSLDQGLQFLIQYYNGEERAKGNILERFSAQQFPDLHSELNLSSLELGDSALYFCASSVGERVLLGDTQYFGPGTRLTVL.

CDR3 in amino acids: CASSYSGVNTEAFF. The CDR3 region has the DNA TGTGCCAGCAGTTACAGCGGAGTGAACACTGAAGCTTTCTTT. The genes are TRBV6-5 and TRBJ1-1; D is unclear. The CDR3 is made up of 14 amino acids. CDR1 MNHEY and CDR2 SVGAGI come from the germline V gene. V lost 2 bases, J lost 0 bases, and 7 bases lay in between.